The clone carrying this T cell receptor (beta chain) has ten or more counts. Germline V lookup: CDR1 SEHNR, CDR2 FQNEAQ (reference sequence). The CDR3 length is 17 residues. The V segment lost 4 bases and the J segment 1 base; nucleotides outside the gene matches: 9. This sample is drawn from a study of T-cell reconstitution after alpha-beta-depleted transplantation in children. Unique molecular identifiers featured in how the TCRbeta library was prepared. MiXCR, applied by TCRdb to the PCR reads, yields one record per CDR3 protein. The sample includes approximately 250,000 distinct CDR3 sequences, approximately 9.7% seen only once; the top ten take about 4.8%.

This clonotype was obtained from a human donor who donated a stem cell graft to a child with SCID. V usage is TRBV7-9 and J usage is TRBJ1-2; 10 positions match TRBD1. This specimen was PBMCs from the stem cell graft donor, taken from the stem cell graft. DNA of the CDR3: TGTGCCAGCAGCTCGACGAAAGGGACAGGGGTTAACTATGGCTACACCTTC. Translation gives CASSSTKGTGVNYGYTF.